This T cell receptor (beta chain) was captured by sequencing in a study of T cells in Graves' hyperthyroidism and ophthalmopathy. Researchers took RNA transcripts and amplified the TCR beta CDR3 regions from them. RT-PCR in the first round (using the HTBI primer set) targeted the TCR CDR3. One entry per CDR3 protein, called by TCRdb with MiXCR from the multiplex PCR reads. Among 45,000 to 50,000 distinct CDR3 sequences listed, around 45% were seen once. Concerning this clonotype: The antigen is not known. The junction and the germline gene differ at one end; a read error may be behind it.

Study-wide results and caveats: Most thyroid clonotypes that were expanded above 0.001 also turned up in blood.

The sequence came from a woman in her forties or fifties with Graves' hyperthyroidism. Sequencing was carried out using peripheral blood or thyroid tissue (not recorded which).

CDR3 DNA: TGTGCCAGCAGCAGCCACAGGGGGCACTATGACTACACCTTC. This encodes CASSSHRGHYDYTF. The chain recombines TRBV7-9 with TRBJ1-2; TRBD1 agrees at 9 bases. Germline V gene sequence: CDR1 SEHNR, CDR2 FQNEAQ (reference sequence). CDR3 length: 14 amino acids.